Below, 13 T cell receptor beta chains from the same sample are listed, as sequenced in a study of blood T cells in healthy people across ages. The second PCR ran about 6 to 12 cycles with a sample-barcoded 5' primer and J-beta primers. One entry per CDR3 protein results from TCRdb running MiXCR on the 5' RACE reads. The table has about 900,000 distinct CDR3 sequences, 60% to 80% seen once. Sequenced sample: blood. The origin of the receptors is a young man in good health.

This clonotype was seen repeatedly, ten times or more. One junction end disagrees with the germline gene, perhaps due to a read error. CDR3 nucleotide sequence: TGCGCCAGCAGCCCCGCAGGGGTAACTAATGAAAAACTGTTTTTT. This translates into CASSPAGVTNEKLFF. The rearrangement joins TRBV9 to TRBJ1-4, with TRBD1 as a possible D gene (6 bases). The CDR3 contains 15 residues. Germline CDR1 and CDR2: SGDLS and YYNGEE.

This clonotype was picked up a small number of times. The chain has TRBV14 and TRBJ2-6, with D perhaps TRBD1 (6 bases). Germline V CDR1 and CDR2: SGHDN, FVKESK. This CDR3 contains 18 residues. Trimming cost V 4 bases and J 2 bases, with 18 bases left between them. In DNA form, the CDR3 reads TGTGCCAGCAGCCCGCCGGCAGGGGTAGATCCTGGGGCCAACGTCCTGACTTTC. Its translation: CASSPPAGVDPGANVLTF.

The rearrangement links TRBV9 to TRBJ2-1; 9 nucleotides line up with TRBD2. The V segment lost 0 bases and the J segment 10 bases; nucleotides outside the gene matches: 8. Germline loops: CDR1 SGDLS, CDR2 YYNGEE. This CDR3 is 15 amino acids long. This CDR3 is CASSVGGGGAWEQFF. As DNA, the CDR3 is TGTGCCAGCAGCGTAGGCGGCGGGGGGGCCTGGGAGCAGTTCTTC.

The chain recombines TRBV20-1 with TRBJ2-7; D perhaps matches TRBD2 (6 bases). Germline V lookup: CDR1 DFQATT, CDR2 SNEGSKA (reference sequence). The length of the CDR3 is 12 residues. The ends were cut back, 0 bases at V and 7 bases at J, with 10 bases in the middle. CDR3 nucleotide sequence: TGCAGTGCTAGAGAGGGCGGGGATGAGCAGTACTTC. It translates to CSAREGGDEQYF.

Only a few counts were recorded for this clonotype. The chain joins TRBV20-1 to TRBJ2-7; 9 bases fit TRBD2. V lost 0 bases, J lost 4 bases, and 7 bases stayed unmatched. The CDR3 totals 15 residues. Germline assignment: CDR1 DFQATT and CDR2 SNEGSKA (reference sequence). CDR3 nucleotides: TGCAGTGCTAGAGATTTGACTAGCGGCGTATACGAGCAGTACTTC. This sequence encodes CSARDLTSGVYEQYF.

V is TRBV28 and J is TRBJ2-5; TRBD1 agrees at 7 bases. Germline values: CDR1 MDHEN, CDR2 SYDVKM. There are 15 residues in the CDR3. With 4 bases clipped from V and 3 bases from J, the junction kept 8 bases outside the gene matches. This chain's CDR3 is CASSYRQGLKETQYF. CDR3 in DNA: TGTGCCAGCAGTTATAGACAGGGCCTTAAAGAGACCCAGTACTTC.

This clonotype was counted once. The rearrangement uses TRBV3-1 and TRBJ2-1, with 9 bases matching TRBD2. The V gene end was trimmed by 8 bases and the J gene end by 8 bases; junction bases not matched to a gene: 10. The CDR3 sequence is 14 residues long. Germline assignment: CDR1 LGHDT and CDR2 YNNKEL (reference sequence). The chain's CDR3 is CASRAGGRQYEQFF. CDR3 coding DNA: TGTGCCAGCCGGGCGGGGGGGCGCCAATATGAGCAGTTCTTC.

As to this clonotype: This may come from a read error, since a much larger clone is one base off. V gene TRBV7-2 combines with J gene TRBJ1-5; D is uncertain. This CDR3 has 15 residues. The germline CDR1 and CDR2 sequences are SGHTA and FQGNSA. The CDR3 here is CVSSLVQNSNQPQHF. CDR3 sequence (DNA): TGTGTCAGCAGCTTAGTACAGAATAGCAATCAGCCCCAGCATTTT.

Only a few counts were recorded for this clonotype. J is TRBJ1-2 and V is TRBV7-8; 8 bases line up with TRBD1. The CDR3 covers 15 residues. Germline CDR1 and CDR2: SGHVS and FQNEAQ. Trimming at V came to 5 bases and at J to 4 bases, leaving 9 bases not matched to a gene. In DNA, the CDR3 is TGTGCCAGCAGCCTCGGACAGGGAACTGTCTATGGCTACACCTTC. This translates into CASSLGQGTVYGYTF.

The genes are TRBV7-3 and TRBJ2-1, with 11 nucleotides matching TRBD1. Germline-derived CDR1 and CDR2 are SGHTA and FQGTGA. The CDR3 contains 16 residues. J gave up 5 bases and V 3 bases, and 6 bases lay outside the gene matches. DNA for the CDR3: TGTGCCAGCAGCTTTTATCGGGACAGGGGGAACAATGAGCAGTTCTTC. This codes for CASSFYRDRGNNEQFF.

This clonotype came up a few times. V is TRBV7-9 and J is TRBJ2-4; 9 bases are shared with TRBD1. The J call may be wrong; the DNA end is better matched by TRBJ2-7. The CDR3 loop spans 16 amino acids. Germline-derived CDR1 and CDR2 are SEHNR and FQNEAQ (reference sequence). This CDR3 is CASSPPTGTGYHEQYF. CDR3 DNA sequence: TGTGCCAGCAGCCCCCCTACCGGGACAGGGTACCACGAGCAGTACTTC.

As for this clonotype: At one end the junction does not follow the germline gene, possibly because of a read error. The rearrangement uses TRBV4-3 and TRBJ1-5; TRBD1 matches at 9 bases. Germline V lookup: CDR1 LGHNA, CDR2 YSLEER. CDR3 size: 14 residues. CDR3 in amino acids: CAGSQGQGRQPQHF. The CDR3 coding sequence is TGCGCCGGCAGCCAAGGACAGGGGCGGCAGCCCCAGCATTTT.

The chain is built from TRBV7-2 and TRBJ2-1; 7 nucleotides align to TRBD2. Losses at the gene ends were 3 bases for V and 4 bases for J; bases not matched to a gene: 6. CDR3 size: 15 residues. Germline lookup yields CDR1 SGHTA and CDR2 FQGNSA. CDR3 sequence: CASSLGTTQYNEQFF. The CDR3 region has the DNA TGTGCCAGCAGCTTGGGGACTACTCAATACAATGAGCAGTTCTTC.